Each of the 23 T cell receptor beta chains below was sequenced from the same sample in a study of OX40 agonist ivuxolimab in advanced cancers. Library method: the immunoSEQ multiplex PCR assay. Not all clones reach the TCRdb copy of this immuneACCESS table, which keeps in-frame sequences only. Checked studies attribute under half of the gap to unresolved V genes and leave the rest unexplained. This sample lists fewer than 75,000 clones; roughly 90% were detected once. The ten most abundant clones make up approximately 3% of the sample. This specimen consisted of CD4+ or CD8+ T cells sorted from blood, obtained in a trial of the OX40 agonist ivuxolimab. These receptors came from an adult with an advanced solid tumor such as melanoma, head and neck, liver or kidney cancer.

The chain joins TRBV5-1 to TRBJ2-5; 7 nucleotides align to TRBD1. V shed 1 base and J 1 base; nucleotides not matched to a gene: 7. Germline CDR1 and CDR2: SGHRS and YFSETQ. The CDR3 has 16 amino acids. CDR3 bases: TGCGCCAGCAGCTTGAGCCCAGGGGGTGGCCAAGAGACCCAGTACTTC. This sequence encodes CASSLSPGGGQETQYF.

This chain joins TRBV5-5 and TRBJ2-7, with D unresolved. Trimming cost V 4 bases and J 0 bases, with 8 bases left between them. Germline V lookup: CDR1 SGHKS, CDR2 YYEKEE (reference sequence). CDR3 size: 13 residues. The CDR3 reads CASSVVPSYEQYF. As DNA, the CDR3 is TGTGCCAGCAGCGTAGTACCCTCCTACGAGCAGTACTTC.

The chain combines TRBV10-2 with TRBJ2-1, with TRBD2 as a possible D gene (5 bases). V lost 5 bases, J lost 4 bases, and 12 bases lay in between. CDR3 length equals 14 residues. Germline V lookup: CDR1 WSHSY, CDR2 SAAADI. The CDR3 is CASSQPGVYNEQFF. The CDR3, as DNA: TGCGCCAGCAGTCAACCCGGGGTGTACAATGAGCAGTTCTTC.

The chain recombines TRBV19 with TRBJ2-2; 10 nucleotides agree with TRBD2. The germline V gene has CDR1 LNHDA and CDR2 SQIVND (reference sequence). Germline trimming cut 10 bases from V and 1 base from J; bases unmatched to any gene: 3. The CDR3 runs to 14 residues. This CDR3 is CATRTSGNTGELFF. CDR3 DNA sequence: TGTGCCACACGGACTAGCGGGAACACCGGGGAGCTGTTTTTT.

V usage is TRBV6-1 and J usage is TRBJ2-2, with 8 bases aligning to TRBD1. The V segment lost 4 bases and the J segment 8 bases; nucleotides outside the gene matches: 6. The CDR3 sequence is 14 residues long. Germline CDR1 reads MNHNS; CDR2 reads SASEGT. The CDR3 DNA reads as TGTGCCAGCAGTGTAACAGGGGGATCTGGGGAGCTGTTTTTT. It specifies CASSVTGGSGELFF.

The chain employs TRBV28 and TRBJ2-7; perhaps TRBD2 as D (5 bases). Germline lookup yields CDR1 MDHEN and CDR2 SYDVKM. V lost 4 bases and J lost 7, with 14 bases in between. This CDR3 has 13 amino acids. The chain's CDR3 is CASSSGPRREQYF. CDR3 sequence (DNA): TGTGCCAGCAGTTCGGGCCCCCGGAGGGAGCAGTACTTC.

CDR3 coding DNA: TGTGCCAGCAGTTTATCTATTAGCGGCAAAAACATTCAGTACTTC. This translates into CASSLSISGKNIQYF. The chain combines TRBV27 with TRBJ2-4, with a weak D call TRBD2 (6 bases). This CDR3 spans 15 amino acids. CDR1 and CDR2 (germline): MNHEY, SMNVEV (reference sequence). V gave up 0 bases and J gave up 3 bases, with 9 bases separating them.

The rearrangement links TRBV7-8 to TRBJ2-5, with D unclear. This CDR3 comprises 13 residues. V lost 5 bases to trimming and J lost 5 bases, with 12 bases between them. Germline V CDR1 and CDR2: SGHVS, FQNEAQ. The CDR3 DNA is TGTGCCAGCAGCGGAGAATTGGGGGAGACCCAGTACTTC. It codes for CASSGELGETQYF.

In its sample, this clone was seen a few times. This sequence joins TRBV28 and TRBJ2-7; D unresolved. The ends were cut back, 1 base at V and 3 bases at J, with 1 base in the middle. This CDR3 region has 11 residues. CDR1 MDHEN and CDR2 SYDVKM come from the germline V gene. CDR3 in DNA: TGTGCCAGCAGTTTATACTACGAGCAGTACTTC. Residues: CASSLYYEQYF.

The chain recombines TRBV28 with TRBJ2-6; D possibly corresponds to TRBD2 (5 bases). This CDR3 comprises 18 residues. V lost 0 bases to trimming and J lost 0 bases, with 12 bases between them. Germline CDR1 MDHEN, CDR2 SYDVKM. The CDR3 DNA follows: TGTGCCAGCAGTTTATGGCACCTTGGAGGCTCTGGGGCCAACGTCCTGACTTTC. Translated, it gives CASSLWHLGGSGANVLTF. The variable domain in full, with the rest retrieved from reference TRBV28 and TRBJ2-6, is DVKVTQSSRYLVKRTGEKVFLECVQDMDHENMFWYRQDPGLGLRLIYFSYDVKMKEKGDIPEGYSVSREKKERFSLILESASTNQTSMYLCASSLWHLGGSGANVLTFGAGSRLTVL.

V is TRBV5-4 and J is TRBJ2-5; TRBD2 agrees at 9 bases. Germline V gene sequence: CDR1 SGHNT, CDR2 YYREEE (reference sequence). V was pared by 4 bases and J by 4 bases, with 8 bases of the junction left unmatched. The CDR3 runs to 15 residues. CDR3 sequence: CASSVGLARGETQYF. DNA of the CDR3: TGTGCCAGCAGCGTGGGACTAGCAAGGGGAGAGACCCAGTACTTC. Full variable domain (remainder filled in from reference TRBV5-4 and TRBJ2-5): ETGVTQSPTHLIKTRGQQVTLRCSSQSGHNTVSWYQQALGQGPQFIFQYYREEENGRGNFPPRFSGLQFPNYSSELNVNALELDDSALYLCASSVGLARGETQYFGPGTRLLVL.

This chain joins TRBV7-2 and TRBJ2-3, with D hard to call. The CDR3 sequence is 13 residues long. The V and J ends lost 7 bases and 0 bases respectively, with 8 bases between them. The germline gives CDR1 SGHTA, CDR2 FQGNSA. The DNA for the CDR3 is TGTGCCAGCACCATCGACAGCACAGATACGCAGTATTTT. Its translation is CASTIDSTDTQYF.

The chain uses TRBV6-5 and TRBJ2-7, with 11 bases lining up with TRBD1. The CDR3 contains 13 residues. V was clipped by 7 bases and J by 6 bases; unmatched bases: 5. Looked up from germline, CDR1 is MNHEY and CDR2 is SVGAGI. This CDR3 reads CASTPGQGGEQYF. CDR3 DNA sequence: TGTGCCAGCACACCGGGACAGGGGGGCGAGCAGTACTTC.

V usage is TRBV11-1 and J usage is TRBJ2-7; the match to TRBD1 covers 8 bases. The germline gives CDR1 SGHAT, CDR2 FQDESV (reference sequence). V lost 5 bases and J lost 2; bases outside the gene matches: 8. The CDR3 contains 15 residues. The CDR3 reads CASSTRTGPTYEQYF. CDR3 DNA sequence: TGTGCCAGCAGCACTCGGACAGGGCCTACCTACGAGCAGTACTTC.

The gene calls are TRBV19 and TRBJ2-2; D is perhaps TRBD1 (6 bases). CDR1 LNHDA and CDR2 SQIVND come from the germline V gene (reference sequence). The CDR3 has 15 amino acids. V was clipped by 7 bases and J by 0 bases, with 12 bases between them. The CDR3 loop reads CASNTGFANTGELFF. CDR3 nucleotides: TGTGCCAGTAATACAGGGTTCGCGAACACCGGGGAGCTGTTTTTT.

The chain links TRBV6-4 to TRBJ1-2, with 10 bases lining up with TRBD1. Germline CDR1 MRHNA, CDR2 SNTAGT. The J segment lost 8 bases and the V segment lost 6 bases, leaving 12 bases of the junction unmatched. This CDR3 is built from 15 residues. CDR3: CASRLSGQGKGGYTF. DNA for the CDR3: TGTGCCAGCAGGCTGTCGGGACAGGGGAAAGGAGGCTACACCTTC.

The chain carries TRBV9 and TRBJ1-2, with D maybe TRBD1 (6 bases). The CDR3 has 19 amino acids. Trimming took 1 base from V and 4 from J, leaving 26 bases between them. Germline loops: CDR1 SGDLS, CDR2 YYNGEE. CDR3 residues: CASSVRSKRTGYNIYGYTF. The CDR3 DNA reads as TGTGCCAGCAGCGTAAGGTCTAAAAGAACAGGGTATAATATCTATGGCTACACCTTC.

The chain carries TRBV7-9 and TRBJ1-6, with 7 bases aligning to TRBD1. J lost 7 bases, V lost 7 bases, and 4 bases had no gene match. The CDR3 totals 13 residues. Germline CDR1 SEHNR, CDR2 FQNEAQ (reference sequence). As DNA, the CDR3 is TGTGCCAGCACCTGGACAGGAAATTCACCCCTCCACTTT. Translation: CASTWTGNSPLHF.

The rearrangement uses TRBV19 and TRBJ1-2; 7 bases align to TRBD1. CDR3 length equals 12 residues. Germline assignment: CDR1 LNHDA and CDR2 SQIVND (reference sequence). V lost 5 bases, J lost 6 bases, and 3 bases stayed unmatched. Written as DNA, the CDR3 is TGTGCCAGTAGTGCGGGACAGCATGGCTACACCTTC. Translated: CASSAGQHGYTF.

The chain has TRBV5-4 and TRBJ1-2; D is unclear. V gave up 0 bases and J gave up 2 bases, with 11 bases separating them. CDR1 SGHNT and CDR2 YYREEE come from the germline V gene (reference sequence). CDR3 length equals 15 residues. The CDR3: CASSLEFAANYGYTF. DNA for the CDR3: TGTGCCAGCAGCTTGGAATTTGCAGCAAACTATGGCTACACCTTC.

V gene TRBV11-2 combines with J gene TRBJ2-5; D is perhaps TRBD1 (6 bases). Germline V gene sequence: CDR1 SGHAT, CDR2 FQNNGV. Trimming pared 5 bases from V and 5 bases from J, leaving 12 bases between. The CDR3 runs 13 residues. As DNA, the CDR3 is TGTGCCAGCAGCCGACAGGTTACGGAGACCCAGTACTTC. Amino acids: CASSRQVTETQYF.

The chain carries TRBV21-1 and TRBJ2-5; TRBD2 is the table's D call and was not checked against the DNA. TRBV21-1 is tagged as a pseudogene. CDR3 length: 11 amino acids. The CDR3 reads CASSKRETQYF. CDR3 DNA: TGTGCCAGCAGCAAACGGGAGACCCAGTACTTC.

V is TRBV30 and J is TRBJ1-5, with TRBD1 matching 7 bases. The CDR3 has 13 residues. V was clipped by 1 base and J by 6 bases; unmatched bases: 3. Germline V gives CDR1 GTSNPN, CDR2 SVGIG (reference sequence). The CDR3 region has the DNA TGTGCCTGGAGTGCAGGGGGTGGTCAGCCCCAGCATTTT. The encoded protein is CAWSAGGGQPQHF.